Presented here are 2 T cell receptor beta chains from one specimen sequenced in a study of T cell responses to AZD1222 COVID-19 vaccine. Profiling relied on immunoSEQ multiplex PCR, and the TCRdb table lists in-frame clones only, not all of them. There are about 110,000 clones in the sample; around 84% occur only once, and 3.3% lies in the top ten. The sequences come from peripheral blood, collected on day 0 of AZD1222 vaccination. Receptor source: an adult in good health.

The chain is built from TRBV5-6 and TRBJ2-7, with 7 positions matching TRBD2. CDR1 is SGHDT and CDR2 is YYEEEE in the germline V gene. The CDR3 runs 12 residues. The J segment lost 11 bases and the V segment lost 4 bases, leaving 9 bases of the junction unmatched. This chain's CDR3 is CASSPGAGKKYF. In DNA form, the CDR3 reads TGTGCCAGCAGCCCAGGAGCGGGGAAGAAGTACTTC.

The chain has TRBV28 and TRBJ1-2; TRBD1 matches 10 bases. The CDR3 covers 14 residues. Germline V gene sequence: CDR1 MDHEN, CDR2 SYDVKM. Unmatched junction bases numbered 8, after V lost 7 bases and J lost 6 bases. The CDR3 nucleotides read TGTGCCAGCATACGGACAGGGGGGTCTCATGGCTACACCTTC. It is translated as CASIRTGGSHGYTF.